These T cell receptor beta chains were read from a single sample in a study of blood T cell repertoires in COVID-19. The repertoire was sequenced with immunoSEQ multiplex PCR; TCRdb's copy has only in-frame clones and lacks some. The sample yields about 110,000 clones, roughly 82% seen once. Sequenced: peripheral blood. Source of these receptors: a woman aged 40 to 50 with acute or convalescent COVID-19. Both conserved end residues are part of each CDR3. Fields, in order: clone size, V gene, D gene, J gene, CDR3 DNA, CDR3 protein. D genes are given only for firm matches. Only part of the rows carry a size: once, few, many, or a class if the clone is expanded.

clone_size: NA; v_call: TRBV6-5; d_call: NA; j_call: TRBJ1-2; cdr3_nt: TGTGCCAGCAGTTACAGCCAGGGTAGTGGCTACACCTTC; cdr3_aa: CASSYSQGSGYTF
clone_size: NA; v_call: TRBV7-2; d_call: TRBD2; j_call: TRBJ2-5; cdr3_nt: TGTGCCAGCAGCTTAGTGCCAGCGGGGGAGACCCAGTACTTC; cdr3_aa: CASSLVPAGETQYF
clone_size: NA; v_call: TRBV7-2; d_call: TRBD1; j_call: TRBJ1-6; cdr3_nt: TGTGCCAGCAGCTTAGGGAGGTGGACAGGACCTTATAATTCACCCCTCCACTTT; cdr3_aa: CASSLGRWTGPYNSPLHF
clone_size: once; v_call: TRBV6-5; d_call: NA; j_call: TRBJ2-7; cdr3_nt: TGTGCCACCTCAGCCGAGGTGGGACTTTACGAGCAGTACTTC; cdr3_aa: CATSAEVGLYEQYF
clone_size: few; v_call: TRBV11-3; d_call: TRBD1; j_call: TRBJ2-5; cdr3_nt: TGTGCCAGCAGCCGGGACAGGAAAGAGACCCAGTACTTC; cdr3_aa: CASSRDRKETQYF
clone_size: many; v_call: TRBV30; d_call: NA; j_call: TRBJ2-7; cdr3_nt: TGTGCCTGGAGTGTCCGGGACACATACGAGCAGTACTTC; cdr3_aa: CAWSVRDTYEQYF
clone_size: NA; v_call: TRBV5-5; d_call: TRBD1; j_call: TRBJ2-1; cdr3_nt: TGTGCCAGCAGCAGACAGGGGGATGAGCAGTTCTTC; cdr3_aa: CASSRQGDEQFF
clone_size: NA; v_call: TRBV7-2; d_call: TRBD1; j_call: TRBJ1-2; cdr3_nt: TGTGCCAGCAGCTTAGGTCCAGGGGGGCTCTATGGCTACACCTTC; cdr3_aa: CASSLGPGGLYGYTF
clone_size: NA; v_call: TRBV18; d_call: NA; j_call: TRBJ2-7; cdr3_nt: TGTGCCAGCTCGAGGACAGCAACCTACGAGCAGTACTTC; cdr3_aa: CASSRTATYEQYF
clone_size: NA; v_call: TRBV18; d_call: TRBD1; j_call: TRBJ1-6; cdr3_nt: TGTGCCAGCTCATCCGATGGACAGGGCGTGTCACCCCTCCACTTT; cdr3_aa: CASSSDGQGVSPLHF
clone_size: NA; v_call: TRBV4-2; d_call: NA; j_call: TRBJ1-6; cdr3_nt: TGTGCCAGCAGCCAAGAAACGGCCCTCCACTTT; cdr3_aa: CASSQETALHF
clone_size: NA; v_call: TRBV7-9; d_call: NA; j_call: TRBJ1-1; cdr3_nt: TGTGCCAGCAGCTCCACACAGGGCATGAACACTGAAGCTTTCTTT; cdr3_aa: CASSSTQGMNTEAFF
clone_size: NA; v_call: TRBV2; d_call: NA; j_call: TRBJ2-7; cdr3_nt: TGTGCCAGCAGTGTAGGCGGGGCGAGCTACGAGCAGTACTTC; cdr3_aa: CASSVGGASYEQYF
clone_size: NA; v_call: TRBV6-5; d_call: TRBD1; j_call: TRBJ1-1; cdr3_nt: TGTGCCAGCAGTACCGGACAGGCGGGGGGGACTGAAGCTTTCTTT; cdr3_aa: CASSTGQAGGTEAFF
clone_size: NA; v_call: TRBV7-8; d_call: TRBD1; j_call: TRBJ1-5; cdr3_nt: TGTGCCAGCAGCCGGGACAGTTATCAGCCCCAGCATTTT; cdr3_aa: CASSRDSYQPQHF
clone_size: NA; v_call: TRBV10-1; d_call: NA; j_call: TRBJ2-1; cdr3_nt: TGCGCCAGCAGTGAGGCTAGCCACTCCTACAATGAGCAGTTCTTC; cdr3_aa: CASSEASHSYNEQFF
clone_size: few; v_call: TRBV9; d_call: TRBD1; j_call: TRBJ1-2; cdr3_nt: TGTGCCAGCAGCCAGACCCCGGGACAGGGGTATGGCTACACCTTC; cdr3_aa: CASSQTPGQGYGYTF
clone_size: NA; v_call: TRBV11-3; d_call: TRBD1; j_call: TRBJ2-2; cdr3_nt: TGTGCCAGCAGCTTCTCAAGTACAGGGGGAAACACCGGGGAGCTGTTTTTT; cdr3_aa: CASSFSSTGGNTGELFF
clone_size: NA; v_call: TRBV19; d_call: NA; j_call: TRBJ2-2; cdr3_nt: TGTGCCAGTAGTAGGGACACCAACACCGGGGAGCTGTTTTTT; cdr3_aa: CASSRDTNTGELFF
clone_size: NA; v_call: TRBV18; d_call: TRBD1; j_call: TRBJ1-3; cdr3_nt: TGTGCCAGCTCACCACAGGGGGCTGAAAACACCATATATTTT; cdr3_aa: CASSPQGAENTIYF
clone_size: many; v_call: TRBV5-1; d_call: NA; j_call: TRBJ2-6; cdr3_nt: TGCGCCAGCAGCTTTAACGGGGCTGGGGCCAACGTCCTGACTTTC; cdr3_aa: CASSFNGAGANVLTF
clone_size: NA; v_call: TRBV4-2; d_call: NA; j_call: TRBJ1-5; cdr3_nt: TGTGCCAGCAGCCAACAACGCAACAGGGCTGGGCAGCCCCAGCATTTT; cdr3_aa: CASSQQRNRAGQPQHF